Below are 17 T cell receptor beta chains sequenced from a single sample in a study of T-cell memory formation after mild COVID-19. TCRdb re-called the 5' RACE reads through MiXCR, storing one row per CDR3 protein. The sample records around 450,000 distinct CDR3 sequences, 20% being singletons. The source material was PBMCs or a T cell subset sorted from them (not recorded which). These receptors originate from an adult woman who had mild COVID-19 (a few samples of this study predate the infection). Cell type and time point are not known.

The CDR3 region has the DNA TGTGCCAGCAGCTTAGTCGGAAAGGAGCGGGAGGGCGATACGCAGTATTTT. Translating gives CASSLVGKEREGDTQYF. The chain recombines TRBV7-9 with TRBJ2-3; 10 nucleotides line up with TRBD2. Losses at the gene ends were 1 base for V and 6 bases for J; bases not matched to a gene: 10. The germline V gene encodes CDR1 SEHNR and CDR2 FQNEAQ (reference sequence). The CDR3 has 17 residues.

This clonotype was recorded many times. The chain combines TRBV6-6 with TRBJ2-3; the D gene is possibly TRBD2 (7 bases). The CDR3 sequence is 14 residues long. Trimming removed 8 bases from V and 3 bases from J, with 15 bases in between. CDR1 and CDR2 from the germline V gene are MNHNY and SVGAGI (reference sequence). CDR3 amino acids: CASCSRGATDTQYF. The CDR3 nucleotides read TGTGCCAGCTGCTCCCGGGGGGCTACAGATACGCAGTATTTT.

The J gene is TRBJ1-1, the V gene TRBV5-1; a possible D gene is TRBD1 (5 bases). Germline CDR1 is SGHRS and CDR2 is YFSETQ. With 0 bases removed from V and 3 bases from J, the gap between germline ends came to 9 bases. The CDR3 loop spans 14 amino acids. The CDR3 DNA follows: TGCGCCAGCAGCTTGGCCAGGGTAGACACTGAAGCTTTCTTT. Protein: CASSLARVDTEAFF.

This clonotype was detected only a few times. The chain links TRBV29-1 to TRBJ2-1; a weak D match, TRBD2 (5 bases). Looked up from germline, CDR1 is SQVTM and CDR2 is ANQGSEA. The germline V and J ends were trimmed by 7 bases and 5 bases, with 12 bases remaining between them. This CDR3 has 12 amino acids. CDR3 residues: CSAEGGNNEQFF. The CDR3, as DNA: TGCAGCGCCGAGGGCGGAAACAATGAGCAGTTCTTC.

In this sample, this clonotype turned up a few times. V and J are TRBV19 and TRBJ1-1; no reliable D call. V dropped 0 bases and J dropped 0 bases, with 8 bases sitting between them. This CDR3 contains 15 residues. Per germline, CDR1 LNHDA and CDR2 SQIVND (reference sequence). The CDR3 sequence: CASSIDVRLNTEAFF. CDR3 DNA: TGTGCCAGTAGTATAGACGTAAGACTGAACACTGAAGCTTTCTTT.

This clonotype occurred a few times. The rearrangement uses TRBV10-3 and TRBJ2-5; 12 bases map to TRBD2. Germline CDR1 is ENHRY and CDR2 is SYGVKD. The V gene end was trimmed by 2 bases and the J gene end by 5 bases; junction bases not matched to a gene: 6. The CDR3 runs to 16 residues. CDR3 sequence: CAISEPIGLAGETQYF. For the CDR3, the DNA is TGTGCCATCAGTGAGCCGATCGGACTAGCGGGGGAGACCCAGTACTTC.

The chain's CDR3 is CASSFGTNGNTIYF. CDR3 sequence (DNA): TGTGCCAGCAGCTTTGGGACGAATGGAAACACCATATATTTT. The chain carries TRBV12-3 or TRBV12-4 and TRBJ1-3; a possible D gene is TRBD1 (5 bases). The ends were cut back, 6 bases at V and 3 bases at J, with 12 bases in the middle. This CDR3 region has 14 residues.

This clonotype has more than one count but fewer than ten. V is TRBV4-1 and J is TRBJ1-5; 9 bases are shared with TRBD1. The CDR3 covers 14 residues. The V gene end was trimmed by 4 bases and the J gene end by 9 bases; junction bases not matched to a gene: 7. The germline gives CDR1 MGHRA, CDR2 YSYEKL. CDR3 sequence (DNA): TGCGCCAGCAGCCCCGGACAGGGGATGGGGCCCCAGCATTTT. This translates into CASSPGQGMGPQHF.

The table lists this clonotype with a few counts. The rearrangement joins TRBV7-9 to TRBJ2-4, with D possibly matching TRBD1 (6 bases). The V end was cut by 6 bases, the J end by 5 bases, with 11 bases between. The CDR3 contains 13 residues. The germline V gene encodes CDR1 SEHNR and CDR2 FQNEAQ (reference sequence). The chain's CDR3 is CASSSGHQNIQYF. Written as DNA, the CDR3 is TGTGCCAGCAGTTCGGGACACCAAAACATTCAGTACTTC.

The chain links TRBV5-6 to TRBJ2-5, with D perhaps TRBD1 (6 bases). The CDR3 totals 13 residues. Germline CDR1 reads SGHDT; CDR2 reads YYEEEE. Deletions cut 3 bases from V and 5 bases from J, with 11 bases between. CDR3 amino acids: CASSWDIGETQYF. CDR3 DNA sequence: TGTGCCAGCAGCTGGGACATTGGGGAGACCCAGTACTTC.

This clonotype is deemed medium-sized (0.01 to 0.1%). This chain uses TRBV10-3 with TRBJ1-1, with D tentatively TRBD1 (6 bases). Germline V gene lookup returns CDR1 ENHRY and CDR2 SYGVKD. This CDR3 has 16 residues. Between the trimmed V and J ends, which lost 0 bases and 4 bases, there was a span of 15 bases. Written as DNA, the CDR3 is TGTGCCATCAGTGAGTCCCGGACAGCGGGCGGCACTGAAGCTTTCTTT. Residues: CAISESRTAGGTEAFF.

DNA for the CDR3: TGTGCCAGCAGCGTAGCCGGCGGGGGCTCGAACACCGGGGAGCTGTTTTTT. Protein sequence: CASSVAGGGSNTGELFF. The rearrangement links TRBV9 to TRBJ2-2; a possible D gene is TRBD2 (7 bases). V lost 0 bases, J lost 0 bases, and 12 bases lay in between. The CDR3 runs to 17 residues. Per germline, CDR1 SGDLS and CDR2 YYNGEE. Full variable domain (remainder filled in from reference TRBV9 and TRBJ2-2): DSGVTQTPKHLITATGQRVTLRCSPRSGDLSVYWYQQSLDQGLQFLIQYYNGEERAKGNILERFSAQQFPDLHSELNLSSLELGDSALYFCASSVAGGGSNTGELFFGEGSRLTVL.

This chain uses TRBV7-9 with TRBJ1-1, with TRBD1 matching over 12 bases. V dropped 8 bases and J dropped 0; count of bases not matched to a gene: 4. The CDR3 consists of 15 residues. Germline values: CDR1 SEHNR, CDR2 FQNEAQ (reference sequence). This CDR3 reads CASFRDRGLNTEAFF. CDR3 nucleotides: TGTGCCAGCTTCCGGGACAGGGGGCTGAACACTGAAGCTTTCTTT.

This clonotype came up a few times. The chain has TRBV27 and TRBJ2-3, with D tentatively TRBD2 (6 bases). The CDR3 runs to 14 residues. CDR1 and CDR2 from the germline V gene are MNHEY and SMNVEV (reference sequence). Trimming stripped 8 bases from V and 3 bases from J, with 15 bases between. The CDR3 coding sequence is TGTGCCAGCTTGGGGGACTTGAGGACAGATACGCAGTATTTT. Translated, it gives CASLGDLRTDTQYF.

This clonotype was found a few times. This rearrangement joins TRBV4-2 to TRBJ2-2; D perhaps matches TRBD1 (7 bases). V was pared by 1 base and J by 5 bases, with 17 bases between. Germline V lookup: CDR1 LGHNA, CDR2 YNFKEQ. This CDR3 has 17 amino acids. CDR3 residues: CASSQVTGSEGTGELFF. For the CDR3, the DNA is TGTGCCAGCAGCCAAGTGACAGGGTCGGAGGGTACCGGGGAGCTGTTTTTT.

This clonotype appeared a few times. The chain couples TRBV9 to TRBJ2-7, with 7 positions matching TRBD1. The CDR3 has 12 amino acids. Losses at the gene ends were 3 bases for V and 6 bases for J; bases not matched to a gene: 3. Germline V CDR1 and CDR2: SGDLS, YYNGEE. CDR3 loop: CASSGRGSEQYF. Written as DNA, the CDR3 is TGTGCCAGCAGCGGCAGGGGGAGCGAGCAGTACTTC.

The chain joins TRBV20-1 to TRBJ2-1; D is possibly TRBD2 (6 bases). With 3 bases removed from V and 1 base from J, the gap between germline ends came to 10 bases. Germline-derived CDR1 and CDR2 are DFQATT and SNEGSKA (reference sequence). The CDR3 has 14 amino acids. CDR3 nucleotides: TGCAGTGCTAGGGACGGGGGATCCTACAATGAGCAGTTCTTC. This codes for CSARDGGSYNEQFF.